The 14 T cell receptor beta chains reported below all come from one sample, sequenced in a study of cytomegalovirus exposure and HLA in healthy donors. This PCR relied on a set of 60 Vbeta primers and 13 Jbeta primers. Sequenced by immunoSEQ multiplex PCR; TCRdb stores in-frame clones only, minus some. The sample lists about 130,000 clones; around 80% were seen once. The sample was PBMCs. The receptor set was obtained from a woman aged 40 to 55 in good health and CMV-seronegative.

On this clone itself: The junction shows a germline mismatch at one end, possibly a read error. V and J are TRBV7-9 and TRBJ2-1; TRBD1 aligns across 9 bases. CDR1 is SEHNR, CDR2 FQNEAQ, per germline (reference sequence). The length of the CDR3 is 17 residues. CDR3 in amino acids: CSSSPGSGGQGYNEQFF. CDR3 nucleotide sequence: TGTTCCAGCAGTCCCGGCAGTGGTGGACAGGGGTACAATGAGCAGTTCTTC.

This clone was picked up a small number of times. This chain uses TRBV6-1 with TRBJ2-7; 8 bases agree with TRBD1. With V trimmed by 4 bases and J by 2 bases, 1 base remained unmatched. Germline-derived CDR1 and CDR2 are MNHNS and SASEGT. The CDR3 has 13 residues. The CDR3 region is CASSGQGTYEQYF. Here the CDR3 DNA reads TGTGCCAGCAGTGGACAGGGGACCTACGAGCAGTACTTC.

The chain links TRBV6-5 to TRBJ2-7, with TRBD1 as a possible D gene (5 bases). This CDR3 comprises 15 residues. Germline assignment: CDR1 MNHEY and CDR2 SVGAGI. V was shortened by 2 bases and J by 0 bases, with 11 bases between the two germline ends. The CDR3, as DNA: TGTGCCAGCAGTTACGGTCAAACAGGCTCCTACGAGCAGTACTTC. The encoded protein is CASSYGQTGSYEQYF.

The chain combines TRBV28 with TRBJ2-7; the D gene is possibly TRBD1 (7 bases). Trimming cost V 3 bases and J 2 bases, with 17 bases left between them. The V gene's germline CDR1 is MDHEN and CDR2 SYDVKM. This CDR3 has 16 residues. The CDR3 nucleotides read TGTGCCAGCAGTTTCTCCCCCAGGGGGGTTACCTACGAGCAGTACTTC. This translates into CASSFSPRGVTYEQYF.

The chain links TRBV27 to TRBJ1-2, with TRBD1 as a possible D gene (5 bases). V lost 2 bases and J lost 5, with 30 bases in between. CDR1 is MNHEY and CDR2 is SMNVEV in the germline V gene (reference sequence). The length of the CDR3 is 20 residues. CDR3 nucleotide sequence: TGTGCCAGCAGTTTAAGGGCCTCGTCGTCAGGGTTGGGGTATGGGTATGGCTACACCTTC. Amino acids: CASSLRASSSGLGYGYGYTF.

The count of this clone is one. The chain is built from TRBV5-1 and TRBJ2-1, with 8 bases aligning to TRBD1. CDR3 length equals 14 residues. Germline V CDR1 and CDR2: SGHRS, YFSETQ. J was trimmed by 7 bases and V by 3 bases; bases with no gene match: 6. DNA of the CDR3: TGCGCCAGCAGCTGGGGACAGGCGGAGAATGAGCAGTTCTTC. Translated, it gives CASSWGQAENEQFF. The variable domain in full, with the rest retrieved from reference TRBV5-1 and TRBJ2-1, is KAGVTQTPRYLIKTRGQQVTLSCSPISGHRSVSWYQQTPGQGLQFLFEYFSETQRNKGNFPGRFSGRQFSNSRSEMNVSTLELGDSALYLCASSWGQAENEQFFGPGTRLTVL.

The chain has TRBV27 and TRBJ2-7; TRBD1 agrees at 7 bases. After removal of 3 bases from V and 6 bases from J, the junction contained 2 bases not matched to a gene. Germline CDR1 MNHEY, CDR2 SMNVEV (reference sequence). CDR3 length equals 12 residues. DNA for the CDR3: TGTGCCAGCAGTTTTACAGGGGCCGAGCAGTACTTC. Translation gives CASSFTGAEQYF.

The rearrangement links TRBV7-9 to TRBJ2-3; TRBD1 matches 8 bases. Germline values: CDR1 SEHNR, CDR2 FQNEAQ (reference sequence). The junction had 7 bases not matched to a gene; V was cut back by 4 bases and J by 1 base. This CDR3 is 16 amino acids long. The CDR3 here is CASSSGQGRGTDTQYF. DNA for the CDR3: TGTGCCAGCAGCTCAGGACAGGGAAGAGGCACAGATACGCAGTATTTT.

J is TRBJ1-5 and V is TRBV21-1; the DNA was not compared with TRBD1, the D call given in the table. TRBV21-1 is recorded as a pseudogene. The CDR3 consists of 15 residues. CDR3 DNA sequence: TGTGCCAGCAGCAGGGACAGATGCGGCAATCAGCCCCAGCATTTT. Translating gives CASSRDRCGNQPQHF.

V and J are TRBV18 and TRBJ1-2; unclear D gene. The CDR3 sequence is 15 residues long. Per germline, CDR1 KGHSH and CDR2 LQKENI. The V and J ends lost 1 base and 7 bases respectively, with 16 bases between them. The CDR3 loop is CASSPLTGWGGGYTF. The CDR3 coding sequence is TGTGCCAGCTCACCACTTACCGGGTGGGGAGGTGGCTACACCTTC.

The chain's CDR3 is CASSLGTERTYGYTF. Here the CDR3 DNA reads TGTGCCAGCAGCCTGGGGACAGAGAGAACCTATGGCTACACCTTC. The chain couples TRBV7-3 to TRBJ1-2, with 7 bases that match TRBD1. The germline CDR1 and CDR2 sequences are SGHTA and FQGTGA. The CDR3 is 15 amino acids. Trimming at V came to 5 bases and at J to 4 bases, leaving 10 bases not matched to a gene.

The chain uses TRBV19 and TRBJ1-2; 10 bases agree with TRBD1. Germline V gene lookup returns CDR1 LNHDA and CDR2 SQIVND (reference sequence). The trim removed 10 bases at V and 8 bases at J, leaving 13 bases unmatched. The CDR3 loop spans 14 amino acids. The DNA for the CDR3 is TGTGCCACCCCCCGAGGGGACAGGGGATCGGGCTACACCTTC. Amino acids: CATPRGDRGSGYTF.

The chain couples TRBV5-1 to TRBJ2-3; 11 positions agree with TRBD2. This CDR3 comprises 16 residues. Germline V gives CDR1 SGHRS, CDR2 YFSETQ. V lost 3 bases and J lost 1; bases outside the gene matches: 4. CDR3 sequence reads: CASSYLAGGRTDTQYF. CDR3 coding DNA: TGCGCCAGCAGCTATCTAGCGGGGGGACGCACAGATACGCAGTATTTT. The complete variable domain, with remaining parts taken from reference TRBV5-1 and TRBJ2-3, reads KAGVTQTPRYLIKTRGQQVTLSCSPISGHRSVSWYQQTPGQGLQFLFEYFSETQRNKGNFPGRFSGRQFSNSRSEMNVSTLELGDSALYLCASSYLAGGRTDTQYFGPGTRLTVL.

In the case of this clone: The final CDR3 position lacks the conserved phenylalanine or tryptophan, pointing to a likely read error. V usage is TRBV18 and J usage is TRBJ2-7, with TRBD1 identical over 7 bases. Germline CDR1 and CDR2: KGHSH and LQKENI. The CDR3 runs 13 residues. Trimming removed 4 bases from V and 6 bases from J; junction bases left unmatched: 6. CDR3 region: CASSQLQGSEQYL. In nucleotides, the CDR3 is TGTGCCAGCTCACAATTACAGGGGTCCGAGCAGTACCTC.